One and the same sample provided the 22 T cell receptor beta chains below, sequenced in a study of T-cell reconstitution after alpha-beta-depleted transplantation in children. Unique molecular identifiers were incorporated when the TCRbeta library was constructed. TCRdb independently ran MiXCR on the PCR reads; one entry per CDR3 protein. This sample carries 200,000 to 300,000 distinct CDR3 sequences, about 12% of them seen once, and the ten largest clones take over 2%. The sequencing used PBMCs from the stem cell graft donor, collected from the stem cell graft. These receptors all come from a human donor who donated a stem cell graft to a child with acute lymphoblastic leukemia.

This clonotype was counted ten times or more. The rearrangement joins TRBV20-1 to TRBJ1-5; D unresolved. Germline values: CDR1 DFQATT, CDR2 SNEGSKA (reference sequence). Trimming cost V 5 bases and J 0 bases, with 11 bases left between them. CDR3 length equals 14 residues. CDR3 protein: CSAPAPYSNQPQHF. DNA for the CDR3: TGCAGTGCTCCCGCTCCTTATAGCAATCAGCCCCAGCATTTT.

V is TRBV10-3 and J is TRBJ1-2; D unclear. Deletions cut 7 bases from V and 4 bases from J, with 16 bases between. CDR1 and CDR2 (germline): ENHRY, SYGVKD. CDR3 length equals 14 residues. CDR3 amino acids: CAINTPDNSYGYTF. DNA for the CDR3: TGTGCCATCAACACTCCCGACAATTCCTATGGCTACACCTTC.

This clonotype occurred many times. The chain links TRBV6-2 or TRBV6-3 to TRBJ1-3; no clear D gene. Germline CDR1 and CDR2: MNHEY and SVGEGT. V lost 7 bases and J 2 bases, leaving 15 bases between the germline ends. This CDR3 contains 15 residues. The CDR3 loop reads CASKKAGTTGNTIYF. CDR3 DNA: TGTGCCAGCAAAAAGGCGGGAACGACTGGAAACACCATATATTTT.

This clonotype occurred a few times. The chain employs TRBV28 and TRBJ2-1, with 11 bases matching TRBD1. The CDR3 has 15 residues. Trimming took 3 bases from V and 7 from J; bases not matched to a gene: 5. CDR1 is MDHEN, CDR2 SYDVKM, per germline. The CDR3 protein is CASSFWDRGKNEQFF. The CDR3 DNA follows: TGTGCCAGCAGTTTTTGGGACAGGGGGAAAAATGAGCAGTTCTTC.

In this sample, this clonotype turned up many times. This chain connects TRBV3-1 to TRBJ2-7; weak D call: TRBD1 (6 bases). The germline gives CDR1 LGHDT, CDR2 YNNKEL (reference sequence). Trimming stripped 0 bases from V and 7 bases from J, with 16 bases between. The CDR3 consists of 15 residues. The CDR3 here is CASSQDPVQGYEQYF. DNA of the CDR3: TGTGCCAGCAGCCAAGATCCCGTGCAGGGGTATGAGCAGTACTTC.

This clonotype was detected many times. V gene TRBV7-2 combines with J gene TRBJ1-5; no clear D. This CDR3 spans 14 amino acids. Germline V gives CDR1 SGHTA, CDR2 FQGNSA. Trimming shortened V by 6 bases and J by 1 base, and 10 bases separated the two germline ends. The CDR3 DNA sequence: TGTGCCAGCAGTCGGGCCCCCAGCAATCAGCCCCAGCATTTT. Translated: CASSRAPSNQPQHF.

This clonotype was seen ten or more times. This sequence joins TRBV28 and TRBJ2-3, with D perhaps assigned TRBD1 or TRBD2 (5 bases each). V was trimmed by 8 bases and J by 2 bases, leaving 14 bases between them. The CDR3 runs 14 residues. Germline V gene sequence: CDR1 MDHEN, CDR2 SYDVKM. The CDR3: CASGTGLVTDTQYF. In DNA, the CDR3 is TGTGCCAGCGGGACGGGGCTAGTCACAGATACGCAGTATTTT.

As for this clonotype: With a much larger clone just one base away, this may be a read error. V gene TRBV18 combines with J gene TRBJ2-2; D is unresolved. The CDR3 length is 13 residues. The germline V gene encodes CDR1 KGHSH and CDR2 LQKENI. V gave up 3 bases and J gave up 6 bases, with 8 bases separating them. Here the CDR3 DNA reads TGTGCCAGCTCACCCGGACCCCCCGGGGAGCTGTTTTTT. It yields the protein CASSPGPPGELFF.

This clonotype was recorded many times. CDR3 in amino acids: CASSFPSGTEAFF. Written as DNA, the CDR3 is TGTGCCAGCAGCTTCCCCTCGGGGACTGAAGCTTTCTTT. This rearrangement joins TRBV7-2 to TRBJ1-1; D gene unclear. Germline V gives CDR1 SGHTA, CDR2 FQGNSA. Trimming took off 3 bases at V and 5 bases at J, with 10 bases between the two ends. CDR3 length equals 13 residues.

Comment on this clonotype: A read error may be the cause here, since a much bigger clone is one base away. The V and J genes are TRBV28 and TRBJ1-5, with D uncertain. Germline-derived CDR1 and CDR2 are MDHEN and SYDVKM. This CDR3 spans 12 amino acids. In DNA, the CDR3 is TGTGCCAGCAGACGTGGGGTTCAGCCCAAGCATTTT. Its protein product is CASRRGVQPKHF.

This clonotype has at least ten counts. CDR3 DNA sequence: TGTGCCAGCAGCTTAGGCCTAAGTGGGTACCGGGTGACCCAGTACTTC. Residues: CASSLGLSGYRVTQYF. The gene calls are TRBV13 and TRBJ2-5; no clear D gene. Trimming removed 0 bases at V and 7 bases at J, with 18 bases between. The CDR3 has 16 amino acids. Germline CDR1 and CDR2: PRHDT and FYEKMQ (reference sequence).

At least ten counts were recorded for this clonotype. The rearrangement joins TRBV5-1 to TRBJ2-3; D is possibly TRBD2 (7 bases). This CDR3 region has 14 residues. The germline CDR1 and CDR2 sequences are SGHRS and YFSETQ. Trimming cost V 0 bases and J 6 bases, with 11 bases left between them. The CDR3 sequence: CASSLAGGGDTQYF. CDR3 nucleotide sequence: TGCGCCAGCAGCTTGGCAGGCGGGGGCGATACGCAGTATTTT.

This clonotype was seen many times. This chain connects TRBV9 to TRBJ1-2, with D unresolved. The V gene's germline CDR1 is SGDLS and CDR2 YYNGEE. CDR3 size: 15 residues. Between the trimmed V and J ends, which lost 0 bases and 6 bases, there was a span of 15 bases. This CDR3 reads CASSVGSVTMNGYTF. The CDR3 DNA reads as TGTGCCAGCAGCGTAGGGTCTGTGACTATGAATGGCTACACCTTC.

This clonotype was detected many times. The rearrangement uses TRBV11-2 and TRBJ2-3; 12 nucleotides agree with TRBD2. In germline, CDR1 is SGHAT, CDR2 FQNNGV. The junction had 8 bases not matched to a gene; V was cut back by 4 bases and J by 0 bases. The CDR3 extends over 18 amino acids. The DNA of the CDR3 is TGTGCCAGCAGCTCCCCGAGGGGGACTAGCGGGAGCACAGATACGCAGTATTTT. This translates into CASSSPRGTSGSTDTQYF.

This rearrangement joins TRBV5-4 to TRBJ1-1, with D maybe TRBD1 (5 bases). The length of the CDR3 is 12 residues. V dropped 9 bases and J dropped 1 base, with 10 bases sitting between them. Germline V lookup: CDR1 SGHNT, CDR2 YYREEE (reference sequence). In DNA, the CDR3 is TGTGCCATCCGGAGGGGGAACACTGAAGCTTTCTTT. Protein product: CAIRRGNTEAFF.

On this clonotype: The junction departs from the called germline gene at one end, perhaps through a read error. The V call is TRBV27, the J call TRBJ2-6; TRBD1 might be the D (5 bases). CDR3 size: 18 residues. Germline loops: CDR1 MNHEY, CDR2 SMNVEV (reference sequence). CDR3 in DNA: TGTGCCAGCAGTTTAGGCAGGGATTGGACCTCTGGGGCCAACGGCCTGACTTTC. This codes for CASSLGRDWTSGANGLTF. Using reference TRBV27 and TRBJ2-6 for the parts outside the CDR3, the full variable domain is EAQVTQNPRYLITVTGKKLTVTCSQNMNHEYMSWYRQDPGLGLRQIYYSMNVEVTDKGDVPEGYKVSRKEKRNFPLILESPSPNQTSLYFCASSLGRDWTSGANGLTFGAGSRLTVL.

In this sample, this clonotype turned up many times. V gene TRBV6-5 combines with J gene TRBJ1-4, with 7 bases lining up with TRBD1. This CDR3 region has 16 residues. CDR1 and CDR2 (germline): MNHEY, SVGAGI. Germline trimming cut 2 bases from V and 4 bases from J; bases unmatched to any gene: 7. Here the CDR3 reads CASSYPRGQVNEKLFF. DNA for the CDR3: TGTGCCAGCAGTTACCCTCGTGGACAGGTTAATGAAAAACTGTTTTTT.

This clonotype was detected ten times or more. The rearrangement links TRBV28 to TRBJ2-6; D is perhaps TRBD2 (6 bases). Between the trimmed V and J ends, which lost 8 bases and 2 bases, there was a span of 10 bases. The germline CDR1 and CDR2 sequences are MDHEN and SYDVKM. This CDR3 has 14 amino acids. This CDR3 reads CASYGRTGANVLTF. The CDR3 DNA reads TGTGCCAGCTACGGGAGAACTGGGGCCAACGTCCTGACTTTC.

This clonotype was detected only a few times. The chain has TRBV19 and TRBJ2-4; 10 nucleotides agree with TRBD1. V dropped 7 bases and J dropped 4; count of bases not matched to a gene: 7. This CDR3 is 15 amino acids long. CDR1 is LNHDA, CDR2 SQIVND, per germline (reference sequence). CDR3 bases: TGTGCCAGTACGGAGACAGGGGGCAAAAAAAACATTCAGTACTTC. Encoded protein: CASTETGGKKNIQYF. Using reference TRBV19 and TRBJ2-4 for the parts outside the CDR3, the full variable domain is DGGITQSPKYLFRKEGQNVTLSCEQNLNHDAMYWYRQDPGQGLRLIYYSQIVNDFQKGDIAEGYSVSREKKESFPLTVTSAQKNPTAFYLCASTETGGKKNIQYFGAGTRLSVL.

This clonotype was seen more than once but under ten times. The chain carries TRBV15 and TRBJ1-6; no firm D call. The CDR3 runs to 15 residues. V lost 3 bases, J lost 0 bases, and 6 bases lay in between. The V gene's germline CDR1 is LNHNV and CDR2 YYDKDF (reference sequence). This CDR3 reads CATSRALSYNSPLHF. In DNA form, the CDR3 reads TGTGCCACCAGCAGGGCCCTCTCCTATAATTCACCCCTCCACTTT.

This clonotype came up many times. The chain employs TRBV28 and TRBJ2-1; 8 bases match TRBD2. Germline V gene sequence: CDR1 MDHEN, CDR2 SYDVKM. V was pared by 5 bases and J by 8 bases, with 11 bases of the junction left unmatched. This CDR3 has 15 amino acids. DNA for the CDR3: TGTGCCAGCAGTGTGCCCGGGACTAGGGTCTATGAGCAGTTCTTC. This gives the protein CASSVPGTRVYEQFF.

This clonotype was seen ten or more times. V gene TRBV9 combines with J gene TRBJ2-1, with 9 bases lining up with TRBD2. With V trimmed by 1 base and J by 6 bases, 5 bases remained unmatched. From germline, CDR1 is SGDLS and CDR2 YYNGEE. CDR3 size: 15 residues. The CDR3 reads CASSVRAGGPNEQFF. Here the CDR3 DNA reads TGTGCCAGCAGCGTACGAGCGGGGGGCCCCAATGAGCAGTTCTTC.